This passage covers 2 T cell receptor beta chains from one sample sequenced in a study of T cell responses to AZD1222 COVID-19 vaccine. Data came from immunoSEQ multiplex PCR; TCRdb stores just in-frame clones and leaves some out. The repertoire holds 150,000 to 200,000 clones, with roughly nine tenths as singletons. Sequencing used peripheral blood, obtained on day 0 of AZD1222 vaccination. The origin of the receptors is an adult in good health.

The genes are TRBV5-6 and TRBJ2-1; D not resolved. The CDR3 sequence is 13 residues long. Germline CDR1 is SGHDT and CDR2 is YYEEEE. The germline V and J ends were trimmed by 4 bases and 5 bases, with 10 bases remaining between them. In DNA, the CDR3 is TGTGCCAGCAGCCCGGGCGGCCACAATGAGCAGTTCTTC. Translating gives CASSPGGHNEQFF.

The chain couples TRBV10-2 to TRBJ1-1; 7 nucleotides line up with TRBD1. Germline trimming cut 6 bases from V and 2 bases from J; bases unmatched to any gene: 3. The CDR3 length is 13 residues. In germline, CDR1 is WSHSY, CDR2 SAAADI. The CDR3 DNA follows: TGCGCCAGCAGAGGGGGCTCTAACACTGAAGCTTTCTTT. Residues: CASRGGSNTEAFF.